This is a list of T cell receptor beta chains from one sample in a study of vaccination and CD4 T cells after COVID-19. MiXCR, applied by TCRdb to the PCR reads, yields one record per CDR3 protein. This table has around 19,000 distinct CDR3 sequences, under 45% appearing once. Their antigens are not known. Here the sequenced sample was CD4+ T cells from blood, cultured in vitro, taken before SARS-CoV-2 vaccination. The source is a human donor who had recovered from COVID-19. Each CDR3 is given with its conserved first and last residue. D genes are given only for firm matches. Expanded clones get a size class; other rows say once, few or many, or leave the size out.

D	J	size	V	CDR3	DNA
.	TRBJ1-1	once	TRBV5-4	CASSLKRGESTEAFF	TGTGCCAGCAGCTTGAAAAGGGGCGAGAGCACTGAAGCTTTCTTT
TRBD1	TRBJ1-2	few	TRBV11-1	CASSSGQASGGYTF	TGTGCCAGCAGCAGCGGACAGGCCTCGGGGGGCTACACCTTC
.	TRBJ2-7	few	TRBV7-2	CASSSRQRTYEQYF	TGTGCCAGCAGCTCAAGGCAGAGAACCTACGAGCAGTACTTC
.	TRBJ1-5	few	TRBV6-1	CASSTRNSNQPQHF	TGTGCCAGCAGTACGAGGAATAGCAATCAGCCCCAGCATTTT
.	TRBJ1-1	few	TRBV7-3	CASSLGPANTEAFF	TGTGCCAGCAGCTTGGGACCCGCGAACACTGAAGCTTTCTTT
TRBD1	TRBJ1-6	.	TRBV19	CASSTGTGDNSPLHF	TGTGCCAGTAGTACAGGGACAGGTGACAATTCACCCCTCCACTTT
TRBD2	TRBJ2-2	once	TRBV29-1	CSAGTSPGELFF	TGCAGCGCAGGGACTAGCCCCGGGGAGCTGTTTTTT
.	TRBJ2-7	.	TRBV10-3	CAISEEFYEQYF	TGTGCCATCAGTGAGGAGTTTTACGAGCAGTACTTC
.	TRBJ1-1	few	TRBV29-1	CSVRFMNTEAFF	TGCAGCGTTAGGTTCATGAACACTGAAGCTTTCTTT
TRBD1	TRBJ2-3	few	TRBV7-3	CASSPGGGDTQYF	TGTGCCAGCAGCCCAGGGGGCGGAGATACGCAGTATTTT
TRBD1	TRBJ1-5	.	TRBV7-2	CASSLTGGHQPQHF	TGTGCCAGCAGCTTAACAGGGGGCCATCAGCCCCAGCATTTT
TRBD2	TRBJ2-3	.	TRBV20-1	CSARDASGRGTDTQYF	TGCAGTGCTAGAGATGCTAGCGGGAGGGGCACAGATACGCAGTATTTT
.	TRBJ1-3	.	TRBV7-9	CASSLVGSYSGNTIYF	TGTGCCAGCAGCTTAGTAGGCAGTTACTCTGGAAACACCATATATTTT
.	TRBJ2-3	.	TRBV10-3	CAISVTRDTDTQYF	TGTGCCATCAGTGTAACCAGGGACACAGATACGCAGTATTTT
.	TRBJ1-5	.	TRBV19	CASSITGQPQHF	TGTGCCAGTAGTATTACAGGCCAGCCCCAGCATTTT